Below, 9 T cell receptor beta chains from the same sample are listed, as sequenced in a study of blood T cell repertoires in COVID-19. Assay used: immunoSEQ multiplex PCR; TCRdb lists only in-frame clones, some missing. In the table there are about 150,000 clones, approximately 86% of which are singletons. Material: peripheral blood. These receptors were collected from a man aged 65-85 years with acute or convalescent COVID-19.

The chain uses TRBV27 and TRBJ1-2, with D maybe TRBD1 (6 bases). Deletions cut 8 bases from V and 4 bases from J, with 11 bases between. CDR1 is MNHEY, CDR2 SMNVEV, per germline (reference sequence). This CDR3 is 12 amino acids long. The CDR3 nucleotides read TGTGCCAGCTTCGGGACAACCTATGGCTACACCTTC. Translated, it gives CASFGTTYGYTF.

The chain carries TRBV2 and TRBJ2-3; 10 bases map to TRBD2. This CDR3 has 15 amino acids. CDR1 SNHLY and CDR2 FYNNEI come from the germline V gene. J was trimmed by 6 bases and V by 4 bases; bases with no gene match: 7. This chain's CDR3 is CASSGLLAGTDTQYF. Here the CDR3 DNA reads TGTGCCAGCAGTGGACTACTAGCGGGAACGGATACGCAGTATTTT. The full variable domain, its missing parts supplied by reference TRBV2 and TRBJ2-3, is EPEVTQTPSHQVTQMGQEVILRCVPISNHLYFYWYRQILGQKVEFLVSFYNNEISEKSEIFDDQFSVERPDGSNFTLKIRSTKLEDSAMYFCASSGLLAGTDTQYFGPGTRLTVL.

This chain connects TRBV7-2 to TRBJ1-1; 8 nucleotides agree with TRBD1. Germline assignment: CDR1 SGHTA and CDR2 FQGNSA. The CDR3 extends over 12 amino acids. Trimming removed 6 bases from V and 11 bases from J; junction bases left unmatched: 8. The CDR3, as DNA: TGTGCCAGCAGGGGTGACAGGGGAGGTGCTTTCTTT. This sequence encodes CASRGDRGGAFF.

This chain connects TRBV30 to TRBJ2-2, with D perhaps TRBD2 (6 bases). The V gene's germline CDR1 is GTSNPN and CDR2 SVGIG (reference sequence). This CDR3 has 14 amino acids. V was shortened by 3 bases and J by 5 bases, with 13 bases between the two germline ends. CDR3 sequence: CAWRTPGATGELFF. The CDR3, as DNA: TGTGCCTGGAGGACTCCGGGAGCGACCGGGGAGCTGTTTTTT.

The chain carries TRBV7-9 and TRBJ1-1; 12 bases are shared with TRBD1. Germline values: CDR1 SEHNR, CDR2 FQNEAQ (reference sequence). V shed 1 base and J 6 bases; nucleotides not matched to a gene: 12. CDR3 size: 18 residues. The chain's CDR3 is CASSLEGGQGAQTPEAFF. The CDR3 DNA sequence: TGTGCCAGCAGCTTAGAGGGGGGACAGGGGGCGCAAACCCCTGAAGCTTTCTTT.

J is TRBJ2-1 and V is TRBV5-1; 8 bases fit TRBD2. There are 18 residues in the CDR3. Germline V lookup: CDR1 SGHRS, CDR2 YFSETQ. V lost 4 bases and J lost 0; bases outside the gene matches: 12. The CDR3 protein is CASSRRLAGDISYNEQFF. DNA of the CDR3: TGCGCCAGCAGCCGCCGGCTAGCGGGCGACATCTCCTACAATGAGCAGTTCTTC. The entire variable domain, with the rest obtained from reference TRBV5-1 and TRBJ2-1, is as follows: KAGVTQTPRYLIKTRGQQVTLSCSPISGHRSVSWYQQTPGQGLQFLFEYFSETQRNKGNFPGRFSGRQFSNSRSEMNVSTLELGDSALYLCASSRRLAGDISYNEQFFGPGTRLTVL.

The chain is built from TRBV29-1 and TRBJ2-5, with 7 bases that match TRBD1. J gave up 5 bases and V 7 bases, and 7 bases lay outside the gene matches. CDR3 length: 12 residues. Germline assignment: CDR1 SQVTM and CDR2 ANQGSEA. This CDR3 reads CSETTGRETQYF. In nucleotides, the CDR3 is TGCAGCGAAACGACAGGGCGGGAGACCCAGTACTTC.

The chain links TRBV4-2 to TRBJ1-1, with D possibly being TRBD1 (6 bases). The V and J ends lost 1 base and 0 bases respectively, with 9 bases between them. There are 15 residues in the CDR3. CDR1 and CDR2 (germline): LGHNA, YNFKEQ. In nucleotides, the CDR3 is TGTGCCAGCAGCCAAGGAGGACAGCTGAACACTGAAGCTTTCTTT. Its translation is CASSQGGQLNTEAFF.

CDR3 region: CATSDYSGTGQETQYF. CDR3 DNA sequence: TGTGCCACCAGTGATTACTCCGGGACAGGGCAAGAGACCCAGTACTTC. The chain recombines TRBV24-1 with TRBJ2-5; TRBD1 agrees at 9 bases. The CDR3 runs 16 residues. The germline V gene has CDR1 KGHDR and CDR2 SFDVKD. J lost 2 bases, V lost 2 bases, and 5 bases had no gene match.